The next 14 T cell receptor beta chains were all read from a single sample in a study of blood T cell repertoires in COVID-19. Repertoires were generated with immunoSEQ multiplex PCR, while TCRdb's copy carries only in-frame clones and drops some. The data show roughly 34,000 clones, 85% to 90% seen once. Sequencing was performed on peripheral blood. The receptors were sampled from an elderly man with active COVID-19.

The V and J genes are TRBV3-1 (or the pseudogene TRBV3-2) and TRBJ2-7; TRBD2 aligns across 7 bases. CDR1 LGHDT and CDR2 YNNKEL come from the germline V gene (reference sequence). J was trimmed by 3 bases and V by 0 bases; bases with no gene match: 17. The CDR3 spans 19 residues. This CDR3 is CASSQDSLTSGTMGYEQYF. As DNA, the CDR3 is TGTGCCAGCAGCCAAGATAGTCTTACAAGCGGGACGATGGGCTACGAGCAGTACTTC.

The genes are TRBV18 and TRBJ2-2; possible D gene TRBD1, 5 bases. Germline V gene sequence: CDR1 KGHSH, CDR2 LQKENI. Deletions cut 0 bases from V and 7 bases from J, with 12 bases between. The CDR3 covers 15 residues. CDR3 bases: TGTGCCAGCTCACCACCGGCAGGGAAGGTCGGGGAGCTGTTTTTT. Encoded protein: CASSPPAGKVGELFF.

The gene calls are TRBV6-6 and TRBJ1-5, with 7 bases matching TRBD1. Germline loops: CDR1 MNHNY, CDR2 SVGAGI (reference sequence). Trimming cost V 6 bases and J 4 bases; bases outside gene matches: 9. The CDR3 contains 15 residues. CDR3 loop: CASRTHGTENQPQHF. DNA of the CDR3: TGTGCCAGCAGGACACACGGGACAGAAAATCAGCCCCAGCATTTT.

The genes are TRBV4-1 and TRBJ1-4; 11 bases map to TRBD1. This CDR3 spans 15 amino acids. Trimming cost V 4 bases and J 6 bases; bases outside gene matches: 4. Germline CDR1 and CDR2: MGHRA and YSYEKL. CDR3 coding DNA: TGCGCCAGCAGCCGACGGACAGGGGGCGATGAAAAACTGTTTTTT. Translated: CASSRRTGGDEKLFF.

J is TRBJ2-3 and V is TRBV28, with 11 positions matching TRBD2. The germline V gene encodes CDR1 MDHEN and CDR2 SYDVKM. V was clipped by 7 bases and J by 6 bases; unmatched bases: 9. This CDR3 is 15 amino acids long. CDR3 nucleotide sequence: TGTGCCAGCAAACTGGGGACTAGCGGAAGTGATACGCAGTATTTT. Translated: CASKLGTSGSDTQYF.

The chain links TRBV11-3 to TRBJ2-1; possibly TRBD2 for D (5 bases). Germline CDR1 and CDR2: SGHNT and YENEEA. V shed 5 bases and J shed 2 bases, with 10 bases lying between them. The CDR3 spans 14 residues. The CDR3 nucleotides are TGTGCCAGCAGCCGAGGGATGCCCTACAATGAGCAGTTCTTC. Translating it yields CASSRGMPYNEQFF.

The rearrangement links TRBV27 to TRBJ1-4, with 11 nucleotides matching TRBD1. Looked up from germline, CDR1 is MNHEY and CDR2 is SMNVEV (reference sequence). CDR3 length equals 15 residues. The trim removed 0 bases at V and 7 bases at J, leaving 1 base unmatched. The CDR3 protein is CASSLSGTGGEKLFF. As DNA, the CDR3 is TGTGCCAGCAGTTTATCCGGGACAGGGGGTGAAAAACTGTTTTTT.

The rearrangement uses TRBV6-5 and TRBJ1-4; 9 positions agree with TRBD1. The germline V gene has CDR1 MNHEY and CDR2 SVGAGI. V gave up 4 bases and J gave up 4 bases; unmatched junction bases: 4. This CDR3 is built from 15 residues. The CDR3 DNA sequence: TGTGCCAGCAGTTGGACGACAGGGGGTAATGAAAAACTGTTTTTT. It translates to CASSWTTGGNEKLFF.

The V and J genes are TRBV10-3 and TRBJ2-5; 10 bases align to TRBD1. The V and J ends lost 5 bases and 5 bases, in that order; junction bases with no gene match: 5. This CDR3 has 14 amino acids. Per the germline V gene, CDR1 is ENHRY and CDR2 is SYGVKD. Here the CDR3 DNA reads TGTGCCATCAGTCAGACAGGGGGCAGGGAGACCCAGTACTTC. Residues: CAISQTGGRETQYF.

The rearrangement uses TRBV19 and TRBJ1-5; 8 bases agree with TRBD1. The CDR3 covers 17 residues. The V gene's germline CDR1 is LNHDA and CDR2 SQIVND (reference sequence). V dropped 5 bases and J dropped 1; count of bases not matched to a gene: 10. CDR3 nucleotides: TGTGCCAGTAGTCTTAGGACAGGGACAACCAGCAATCAGCCCCAGCATTTT. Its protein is CASSLRTGTTSNQPQHF.

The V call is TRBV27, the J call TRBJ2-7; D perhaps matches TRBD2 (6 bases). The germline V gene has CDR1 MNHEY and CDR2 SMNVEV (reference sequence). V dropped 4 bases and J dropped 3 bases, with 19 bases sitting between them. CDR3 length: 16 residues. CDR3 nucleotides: TGTGCCAGCAGTTCGGGGTATGGCGGGAAAGGCTACGAGCAGTACTTC. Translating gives CASSSGYGGKGYEQYF.

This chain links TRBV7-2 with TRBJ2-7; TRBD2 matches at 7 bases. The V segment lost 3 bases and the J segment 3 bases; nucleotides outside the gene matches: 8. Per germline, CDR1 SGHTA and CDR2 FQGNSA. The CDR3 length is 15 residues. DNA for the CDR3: TGTGCCAGCAGCTTTCGTGCGGGAGAGGACTACGAGCAGTACTTC. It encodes CASSFRAGEDYEQYF.

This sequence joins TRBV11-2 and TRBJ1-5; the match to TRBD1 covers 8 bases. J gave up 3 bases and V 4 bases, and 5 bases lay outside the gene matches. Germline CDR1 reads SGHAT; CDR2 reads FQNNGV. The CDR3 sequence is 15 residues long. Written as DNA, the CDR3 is TGTGCCAGCAGCTCCCAGGGGGCGCCCAATCAGCCCCAGCATTTT. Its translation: CASSSQGAPNQPQHF.

In DNA, the CDR3 is TGTGCCAGCAGCGTAGTGGGGCTAGCGGATCTAAACACCGGGGAGCTGTTTTTT. This encodes CASSVVGLADLNTGELFF. V and J are TRBV9 and TRBJ2-2, with TRBD2 matching 7 bases. There are 18 residues in the CDR3. Germline V gene sequence: CDR1 SGDLS, CDR2 YYNGEE. Trimming cost V 0 bases and J 2 bases; bases outside gene matches: 10.